Following are 21 T cell receptor beta chains from one sample sequenced in a study of radiation and T cells in renal cell carcinoma. The assay was immunoSEQ multiplex PCR, and TCRdb's table has in-frame clones only and misses some. The sample yields fewer than 150,000 clones, approximately 90% seen once. Stated time point: blood 2 weeks post-SBRT. Treatment specified: 15 Gy SBRT to primary tumor, nephrectomy 4 weeks later. Sequencing was performed on blood, taken from a patient whose treatment included radiotherapy and nephrectomy. The receptors here all came from a woman between 65 and 79 years old with renal cell carcinoma.

The gene calls are TRBV18 and TRBJ1-5; a possible D gene is TRBD1 (5 bases). Trimming stripped 3 bases from V and 5 bases from J, with 14 bases between. Germline assignment: CDR1 KGHSH and CDR2 LQKENI. The CDR3 has 15 residues. CDR3 in DNA: TGTGCCAGCTCACCCAACCTCAGCAGGGATCAGCCCCAGCATTTT. It translates to CASSPNLSRDQPQHF.

The V call is TRBV7-9, the J call TRBJ1-4; no definite D call. This CDR3 has 13 residues. Trimming took 6 bases from V and 7 from J, leaving 12 bases between them. Germline V lookup: CDR1 SEHNR, CDR2 FQNEAQ (reference sequence). The CDR3 DNA is TGTGCCAGCAGAGATGGATCCGGTGAAAAACTGTTTTTT. Translation: CASRDGSGEKLFF.

The J gene is TRBJ1-2, the V gene TRBV6-5, with D unclear. This CDR3 has 16 residues. V was trimmed by 3 bases and J by 2 bases, leaving 16 bases between them. Germline V gene sequence: CDR1 MNHEY, CDR2 SVGAGI. CDR3 region: CASSYDPPSGNYGYTF. In DNA, the CDR3 is TGTGCCAGCAGTTATGATCCGCCGTCGGGAAACTATGGCTACACCTTC.

This chain joins TRBV15 and TRBJ2-5, with 11 nucleotides matching TRBD2. The length of the CDR3 is 17 residues. Germline CDR1 is LNHNV and CDR2 is YYDKDF (reference sequence). After removal of 0 bases from V and 4 bases from J, the junction contained 7 bases not matched to a gene. The chain's CDR3 is CATSRDIAGGRGETQYF. The CDR3 DNA reads as TGTGCCACCAGCAGAGATATAGCGGGGGGGCGTGGAGAGACCCAGTACTTC.

The rearrangement links TRBV6-6 to TRBJ1-2, with unresolved D. The V and J ends lost 2 bases and 7 bases respectively, with 14 bases between them. The CDR3 is made up of 14 amino acids. Germline assignment: CDR1 MNHNY and CDR2 SVGAGI (reference sequence). The CDR3 DNA sequence: TGTGCCAGCAGTTACCCCCTTGGTGCAGTTGGCTACACCTTC. This gives the protein CASSYPLGAVGYTF.

The table lists this clone with a few counts. This chain joins TRBV19 and TRBJ1-1; TRBD1 matches 7 bases. Germline loops: CDR1 LNHDA, CDR2 SQIVND (reference sequence). The CDR3 is 12 amino acids. The ends lost 3 bases at V and 11 bases at J; junction bases unmatched: 6. CDR3 in DNA: TGTGCCAGTAGTATTCCGGGACAGTGGGCTTTCTTT. This gives the protein CASSIPGQWAFF.

This clone was seen a few times. Written as DNA, the CDR3 is TGTGCCAGCAGTGAAGACAGCACAGATACGCAGTATTTT. Translating it yields CASSEDSTDTQYF. V is TRBV2 and J is TRBJ2-3; D unclear. V gave up 1 base and J gave up 0 bases, with 2 bases separating them. The CDR3 sequence is 13 residues long. Germline CDR1 and CDR2: SNHLY and FYNNEI.

This clone came up once. The genes are TRBV28 and TRBJ1-3, with 7 bases that match TRBD1. J lost 6 bases, V lost 5 bases, and 4 bases had no gene match. CDR1 and CDR2 (germline): MDHEN, SYDVKM. The CDR3 sequence is 13 residues long. Here the CDR3 DNA reads TGTGCCAGCAGTGACAGGGTACCAAACACCATATATTTT. Translation gives CASSDRVPNTIYF.

The chain combines TRBV4-1 with TRBJ2-7, with D possibly being TRBD2 (5 bases). Germline V gene data show CDR1 as MGHRA and CDR2 as YSYEKL. The CDR3 loop spans 15 amino acids. V was trimmed by 0 bases and J by 6 bases, leaving 15 bases between them. CDR3 sequence (DNA): TGCGCCAGCAGCCAAGATGAGGACTTTCTACTCGAGCAGTACTTC. Protein product: CASSQDEDFLLEQYF.

This clone appeared once. J is TRBJ2-5 and V is TRBV5-6, with D hard to call. V was cut by 1 base and J by 1 base, with 8 bases left in between. The CDR3 length is 14 residues. Germline V CDR1 and CDR2: SGHDT, YYEEEE. The CDR3 nucleotides are TGTGCCAGCAGCTTGAATCTCGGCCAAGAGACCCAGTACTTC. Translation gives CASSLNLGQETQYF.

CDR3: CASSVAPHQPQHF. DNA of the CDR3: TGTGCCAGCAGCGTAGCCCCCCATCAGCCCCAGCATTTT. V is TRBV9 and J is TRBJ1-5, with D hard to call. V lost 0 bases to trimming and J lost 5 bases, with 6 bases between them. Germline CDR1 reads SGDLS; CDR2 reads YYNGEE. The CDR3 loop spans 13 amino acids.

This chain joins TRBV4-2 and TRBJ1-1, with 9 bases lining up with TRBD1. This CDR3 spans 15 amino acids. Germline CDR1 LGHNA, CDR2 YNFKEQ. The trim removed 1 base at V and 5 bases at J, leaving 5 bases unmatched. CDR3 sequence: CASSQGGQGLTEAFF. CDR3 nucleotides: TGTGCCAGCAGCCAAGGGGGACAGGGATTGACTGAAGCTTTCTTT.

The chain combines TRBV7-8 with TRBJ2-1; 9 bases fit TRBD1. Unmatched junction bases numbered 6, after V lost 5 bases and J lost 7 bases. From germline, CDR1 is SGHVS and CDR2 FQNEAQ. The CDR3 loop spans 14 amino acids. CDR3 in DNA: TGTGCCAGCAGCGTCCGGGACAGGGTAAATGAGCAGTTCTTC. As protein: CASSVRDRVNEQFF.

J is TRBJ1-2 and V is TRBV5-1, with 8 bases aligning to TRBD1. This CDR3 has 14 residues. Germline V gene lookup returns CDR1 SGHRS and CDR2 YFSETQ. The trim removed 4 bases at V and 5 bases at J, leaving 7 bases unmatched. The CDR3 loop reads CASSTWTGPYGYTF. The CDR3, as DNA: TGCGCCAGCAGCACTTGGACAGGGCCGTATGGCTACACCTTC.

This sequence joins TRBV7-9 and TRBJ2-3; 7 positions match TRBD1. The ends lost 4 bases at V and 1 base at J; junction bases unmatched: 5. The CDR3 is made up of 15 amino acids. CDR1 SEHNR and CDR2 FQNEAQ come from the germline V gene (reference sequence). The CDR3 DNA reads as TGTGCCAGCAGCTCTCGACAGGGTGGCACAGATACGCAGTATTTT. Amino acids: CASSSRQGGTDTQYF.

The gene calls are TRBV30 and TRBJ1-2; no reliable D call. This CDR3 contains 14 residues. CDR1 is GTSNPN and CDR2 is SVGIG in the germline V gene (reference sequence). Trimming took 2 bases from V and 4 from J, leaving 14 bases between them. The CDR3 loop is CAWSLLSAGYGYTF. CDR3 coding DNA: TGTGCCTGGAGTCTACTTTCAGCCGGCTATGGCTACACCTTC.

The chain uses TRBV6-5 and TRBJ1-2; D is undetermined. CDR1 MNHEY and CDR2 SVGAGI come from the germline V gene. V was clipped by 6 bases and J by 6 bases, with 14 bases between them. The CDR3 has 13 amino acids. The CDR3, as DNA: TGTGCCAGCAGAATCACAAGGGCGGATGGCTACACCTTC. Its protein is CASRITRADGYTF.

The chain has TRBV6-5 and TRBJ2-1; 9 positions agree with TRBD1. The CDR3 contains 15 residues. Germline values: CDR1 MNHEY, CDR2 SVGAGI. V shed 2 bases and J 13 bases; nucleotides not matched to a gene: 12. CDR3 loop: CASSYGDRVMVGQFF. CDR3 sequence (DNA): TGTGCCAGCAGTTACGGGGACAGGGTGATGGTTGGACAGTTCTTC.

This rearrangement joins TRBV27 to TRBJ1-6; the match to TRBD1 covers 7 bases. Germline V gene data show CDR1 as MNHEY and CDR2 as SMNVEV (reference sequence). V shed 0 bases, J shed 8 bases, and the junction held 1 base outside the gene matches. The CDR3 is 14 residues long. The CDR3 coding sequence is TGTGCCAGCAGTTTATCCAGGGGGGATTCACCCCTCCACTTT. Its translation is CASSLSRGDSPLHF.

CDR3 sequence (DNA): TGCGCCAGCAGCTTGGGCGGGACGAGTTCACCCCTCCACTTT. Its translation is CASSLGGTSSPLHF. The chain links TRBV5-1 to TRBJ1-6; D perhaps matches TRBD1 (5 bases). The V end lost 0 bases, the J end lost 9 bases, and 10 bases lay between the germline ends. The CDR3 length is 14 residues. Germline V CDR1 and CDR2: SGHRS, YFSETQ.

V and J are TRBV5-5 and TRBJ2-5, with 10 bases matching TRBD1. The junction had 4 bases not matched to a gene; V was cut back by 4 bases and J by 1 base. The CDR3 length is 15 residues. Germline V gene lookup returns CDR1 SGHKS and CDR2 YYEKEE (reference sequence). CDR3 bases: TGTGCCAGCAGCCGACAGGGGGCCGGCCAAGAGACCCAGTACTTC. Translating it yields CASSRQGAGQETQYF.